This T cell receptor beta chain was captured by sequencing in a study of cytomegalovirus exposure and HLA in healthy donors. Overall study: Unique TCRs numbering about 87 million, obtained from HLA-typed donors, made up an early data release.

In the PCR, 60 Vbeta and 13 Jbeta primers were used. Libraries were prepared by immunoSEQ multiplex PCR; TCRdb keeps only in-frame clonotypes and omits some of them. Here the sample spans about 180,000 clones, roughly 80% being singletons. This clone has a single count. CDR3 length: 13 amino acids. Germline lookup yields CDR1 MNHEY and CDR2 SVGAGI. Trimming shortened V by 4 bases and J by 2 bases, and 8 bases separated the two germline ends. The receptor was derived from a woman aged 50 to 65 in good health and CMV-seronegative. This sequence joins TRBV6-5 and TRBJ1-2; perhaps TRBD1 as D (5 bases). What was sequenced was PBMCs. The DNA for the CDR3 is TGTGCCAGCAGTTCAGGGTTGAACTATGGCTACACCTTC. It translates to CASSSGLNYGYTF.